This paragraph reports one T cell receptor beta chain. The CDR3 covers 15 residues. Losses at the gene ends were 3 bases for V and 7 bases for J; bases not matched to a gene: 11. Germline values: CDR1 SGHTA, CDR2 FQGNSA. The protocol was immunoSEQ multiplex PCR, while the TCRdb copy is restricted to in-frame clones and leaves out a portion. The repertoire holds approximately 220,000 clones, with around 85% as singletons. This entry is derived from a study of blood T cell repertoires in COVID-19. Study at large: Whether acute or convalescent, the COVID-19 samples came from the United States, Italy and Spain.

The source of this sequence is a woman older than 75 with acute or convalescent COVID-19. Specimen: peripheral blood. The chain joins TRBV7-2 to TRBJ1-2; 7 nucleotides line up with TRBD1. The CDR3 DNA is TGTGCCAGCAGCTTCATGGGCGGGGACAGATCTGGCTACACCTTC. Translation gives CASSFMGGDRSGYTF.